A single sample gave rise to the 18 T cell receptor beta chains below, sequenced in a study of cytomegalovirus exposure and HLA in healthy donors. Amplification used 60 Vbeta primers and 13 Jbeta primers. Assay used: immunoSEQ multiplex PCR; TCRdb lists only in-frame clones, some missing. Its clone listing holds approximately 150,000 clones. The specimen sequenced was PBMCs. The receptors were sampled from a male donor in good health and CMV-seronegative.

The rearrangement links TRBV5-4 to TRBJ2-7; 8 bases match TRBD2. The V gene's germline CDR1 is SGHNT and CDR2 YYREEE (reference sequence). This CDR3 is built from 13 residues. The J segment lost 3 bases and the V segment lost 4 bases, leaving 3 bases of the junction unmatched. The CDR3, as DNA: TGTGCCAGCAGCAAGACTAGCGACTACGAGCAGTACTTC. Amino acid sequence: CASSKTSDYEQYF.

The chain has TRBV15 and TRBJ1-1, with D hard to call. The CDR3 consists of 15 residues. The germline V gene encodes CDR1 LNHNV and CDR2 YYDKDF (reference sequence). V lost 5 bases and J 1 base, leaving 14 bases between the germline ends. The CDR3 coding sequence is TGTGCCACCAGCTTTGCCGATGAGGGGAACACTGAAGCTTTCTTT. Its translation is CATSFADEGNTEAFF.

The chain uses TRBV2 and TRBJ2-3; 11 bases fit TRBD2. This CDR3 spans 16 amino acids. Germline lookup yields CDR1 SNHLY and CDR2 FYNNEI. Trimming cost V 1 base and J 0 bases; bases outside gene matches: 0. The CDR3 bases are TGTGCCAGCAGTGAAGGGACTAGCGGGAGCACAGATACGCAGTATTTT. As protein: CASSEGTSGSTDTQYF.

In DNA form, the CDR3 reads TGTGCCAGCAGCCGGGGGGGAGTAAGCGAGCAGTACTTC. Amino acids: CASSRGGVSEQYF. This chain links TRBV9 with TRBJ2-7; TRBD2 aligns across 8 bases. The ends lost 4 bases at V and 6 bases at J; junction bases unmatched: 6. This CDR3 comprises 13 residues. Per the germline V gene, CDR1 is SGDLS and CDR2 is YYNGEE.

This chain joins TRBV7-9 and TRBJ2-5; 15 bases line up with TRBD2. Trimming took 3 bases from V and 5 from J; bases not matched to a gene: 1. Germline CDR1 reads SEHNR; CDR2 reads FQNEAQ (reference sequence). The CDR3 covers 15 residues. CDR3 nucleotide sequence: TGTGCCAGCAGCTTCGGACTAGCGGGGGGGGAGACCCAGTACTTC. Protein product: CASSFGLAGGETQYF.

Worth noting for this clone: Other DNA variants within this sample encode the same CDR3. The rearrangement joins TRBV6-5 to TRBJ2-2; D ambiguous. V was clipped by 0 bases and J by 7 bases, with 6 bases between them. The CDR3 totals 13 residues. Germline V lookup: CDR1 MNHEY, CDR2 SVGAGI. The CDR3 here is CASSYSPGGELFF. In nucleotides, the CDR3 is TGTGCCAGCAGTTACTCACCGGGCGGGGAGCTGTTTTTT.

The chain combines TRBV10-3 with TRBJ2-7, with a possible D match to TRBD1 (6 bases). V dropped 3 bases and J dropped 7 bases, with 19 bases sitting between them. The CDR3 consists of 15 residues. Germline loops: CDR1 ENHRY, CDR2 SYGVKD. The CDR3 here is CAISDHDTGSGEQYF. The CDR3, as DNA: TGTGCCATCAGTGACCATGACACAGGGTCTGGAGAGCAGTACTTC.

The chain uses TRBV30 and TRBJ2-2; perhaps TRBD2 as D (5 bases). Germline V gives CDR1 GTSNPN, CDR2 SVGIG (reference sequence). V was shortened by 1 base and J by 0 bases, with 9 bases between the two germline ends. There are 15 residues in the CDR3. The CDR3 reads CAWSASGTNTGELFF. The CDR3 DNA sequence: TGTGCCTGGAGTGCGTCCGGGACGAACACCGGGGAGCTGTTTTTT. The entire variable domain, with the rest obtained from reference TRBV30 and TRBJ2-2, is as follows: SQTIHQWPATLVQPVGSPLSLECTVEGTSNPNLYWYRQAAGRGLQLLFYSVGIGQISSEVPQNLSASRPQDRQFILSSKKLLLSDSGFYLCAWSASGTNTGELFFGEGSRLTVL.

DNA for the CDR3: TGTGCCAGCAGCTCCAGGACAGTTAGCTACGAGCAGTACTTC. This gives the protein CASSSRTVSYEQYF. The rearrangement joins TRBV6-5 to TRBJ2-7, with D possibly TRBD1 on 6 matching bases. V was shortened by 6 bases and J by 3 bases, with 15 bases between the two germline ends. This CDR3 has 14 residues. Germline V lookup: CDR1 MNHEY, CDR2 SVGAGI.

V is TRBV5-6 and J is TRBJ1-1, with 9 bases identical to TRBD1. CDR3 length: 16 residues. The junction had 6 bases not matched to a gene; V was cut back by 3 bases and J by 0 bases. The germline V gene encodes CDR1 SGHDT and CDR2 YYEEEE. The CDR3, as DNA: TGTGCCAGCAGCTCAACAGGGGGCTGGATGAACACTGAAGCTTTCTTT. This translates into CASSSTGGWMNTEAFF.

The V gene is TRBV5-4, the J gene TRBJ2-5; a possible D gene is TRBD2 (5 bases). The CDR3 totals 17 residues. Per the germline V gene, CDR1 is SGHNT and CDR2 is YYREEE (reference sequence). Trimming pared 4 bases from V and 4 bases from J, leaving 23 bases between. CDR3 sequence reads: CASSQNLPGPGSETQYF. DNA for the CDR3: TGTGCCAGCAGCCAAAACCTCCCGGGCCCGGGGTCAGAGACCCAGTACTTC.

This rearrangement joins TRBV7-9 to TRBJ2-7; 8 nucleotides match TRBD1. With V trimmed by 6 bases and J by 3 bases, 10 bases remained unmatched. Looked up from germline, CDR1 is SEHNR and CDR2 is FQNEAQ (reference sequence). The CDR3 loop spans 15 amino acids. CDR3 protein: CASSPRQGRNYEQYF. In DNA form, the CDR3 reads TGTGCCAGCAGTCCCCGACAGGGGAGGAACTACGAGCAGTACTTC.

V and J are TRBV5-1 and TRBJ2-5; 7 bases fit TRBD1. The ends lost 5 bases at V and 5 bases at J; junction bases unmatched: 9. CDR1 SGHRS and CDR2 YFSETQ come from the germline V gene. This CDR3 comprises 14 residues. CDR3 nucleotide sequence: TGCGCCAGCAGGCCCGACTCCAGGGGGGAGACCCAGTACTTC. Translating gives CASRPDSRGETQYF. Full variable domain (outside the CDR3, taken from reference TRBV5-1 and TRBJ2-5): KAGVTQTPRYLIKTRGQQVTLSCSPISGHRSVSWYQQTPGQGLQFLFEYFSETQRNKGNFPGRFSGRQFSNSRSEMNVSTLELGDSALYLCASRPDSRGETQYFGPGTRLLVL.

The chain uses TRBV4-3 and TRBJ2-1; D is possibly TRBD1 (8 bases). This CDR3 region has 18 residues. With 0 bases removed from V and 7 bases from J, the gap between germline ends came to 22 bases. Germline V lookup: CDR1 LGHNA, CDR2 YSLEER. The CDR3 sequence: CASSQDPVGQGGVNEQFF. The CDR3 DNA sequence: TGCGCCAGCAGCCAAGACCCAGTCGGACAGGGAGGGGTGAATGAGCAGTTCTTC.

Remarks on this clone: The same CDR3 arises from other DNA sequences in this sample as well. This chain links TRBV4-1 with TRBJ2-3; D is unclear. Germline CDR1 is MGHRA and CDR2 is YSYEKL. There are 13 residues in the CDR3. Trimming took 0 bases from V and 3 from J, leaving 4 bases between them. CDR3 nucleotide sequence: TGCGCCAGCAGCCAAGATCCTACAGATACGCAGTATTTT. Its protein product is CASSQDPTDTQYF.

V gene TRBV19 combines with J gene TRBJ2-7; no definite D call. The CDR3 contains 15 residues. The V end was cut by 7 bases, the J end by 5 bases, with 21 bases between. Germline values: CDR1 LNHDA, CDR2 SQIVND (reference sequence). CDR3 nucleotides: TGTGCCAGTACTACCTGGTTCCTTTTATACCACGAGCAGTACTTC. Its translation: CASTTWFLLYHEQYF.

V usage is TRBV7-9 and J usage is TRBJ2-2; D gene unclear. Germline V gene sequence: CDR1 SEHNR, CDR2 FQNEAQ (reference sequence). Trimming stripped 5 bases from V and 0 bases from J, with 10 bases between. CDR3 length: 15 residues. CDR3 sequence (DNA): TGTGCCAGCAGCCTAGAGACTTCGAACACCGGGGAGCTGTTTTTT. Translation gives CASSLETSNTGELFF.

The chain links TRBV5-1 to TRBJ2-5; possible D gene TRBD2, 5 bases. V dropped 6 bases and J dropped 4 bases, with 16 bases sitting between them. This CDR3 has 14 amino acids. Germline V gene data show CDR1 as SGHRS and CDR2 as YFSETQ. The CDR3 reads CASTKLGYAETQYF. For the CDR3, the DNA is TGCGCCAGCACCAAACTAGGATATGCAGAGACCCAGTACTTC.